These T cell receptor beta chains were read from a single sample in a study of blood T cell repertoires in COVID-19. TCRdb's table, derived via immunoSEQ multiplex PCR, lists solely in-frame clones and lacks some. The sample lists approximately 130,000 clones; approximately 90% were seen once. The sample consisted of peripheral blood. These receptors were collected from a human donor in a cohort sampled during active COVID-19. CDR3s include the opening cysteine and the closing phenylalanine or tryptophan. The order of the fields is CDR3 protein, CDR3 DNA, D gene, V gene, J gene, clone size. The D gene is left open where the match is weak. Where a row states a size, it is once, few, many or the class of an expanded clone; other rows omit it.

CDR3 protein: CASTAGPSTVLSDTQYF
CDR3 DNA: TGTGCCAGCACTGCGGGACCGTCCACCGTTTTGTCAGATACGCAGTATTTT
D gene: -
V gene: TRBV7-9
J gene: TRBJ2-3
clone size: -

CDR3 protein: CASSERGTSRYNEQFF
CDR3 DNA: TGTGCCAGCAGTGAACGAGGGACTAGCAGATACAATGAGCAGTTCTTC
D gene: TRBD2
V gene: TRBV6-1
J gene: TRBJ2-1
clone size: -

CDR3 protein: CATGDRETYEQYF
CDR3 DNA: TGTGCCACCGGGGACAGGGAAACCTACGAGCAGTACTTC
D gene: TRBD1
V gene: TRBV18
J gene: TRBJ2-7
clone size: -

CDR3 protein: CASSKGLAGIYEQYF
CDR3 DNA: TGTGCCAGCAGTAAAGGACTAGCGGGTATCTACGAGCAGTACTTC
D gene: TRBD2
V gene: TRBV27
J gene: TRBJ2-7
clone size: -

CDR3 protein: CASRYYAGEHYEQYF
CDR3 DNA: TGTGCCAGCAGGTACTATGCGGGGGAACACTACGAGCAGTACTTC
D gene: TRBD2
V gene: TRBV28
J gene: TRBJ2-7
clone size: once

CDR3 protein: CASSRDRDYGYTF
CDR3 DNA: TGTGCCAGCAGCCGGGACAGGGACTATGGCTACACCTTC
D gene: TRBD1
V gene: TRBV6-5
J gene: TRBJ1-2
clone size: -

CDR3 protein: CASSGQLDSPLHF
CDR3 DNA: TGTGCCAGCTCGGGACAGTTAGATTCACCCCTCCACTTT
D gene: TRBD1
V gene: TRBV5-6
J gene: TRBJ1-6
clone size: -

CDR3 protein: CASSLETGRAYEQYF
CDR3 DNA: TGCGCCAGCAGCTTGGAAACAGGGCGCGCCTACGAGCAGTACTTC
D gene: -
V gene: TRBV5-1
J gene: TRBJ2-7
clone size: -

CDR3 protein: CASRGLLLSSYNEQFF
CDR3 DNA: TGTGCCAGCCGGGGTCTATTGTTGAGCTCCTACAATGAGCAGTTCTTC
D gene: -
V gene: TRBV27
J gene: TRBJ2-1
clone size: once

CDR3 protein: CASNQFQGARNSPLHF
CDR3 DNA: TGTGCCAGCAACCAGTTTCAGGGGGCAAGGAATTCACCCCTCCACTTT
D gene: TRBD1
V gene: TRBV28
J gene: TRBJ1-6
clone size: -

CDR3 protein: CASLGQGSGEQYF
CDR3 DNA: TGTGCCAGCCTTGGGCAGGGGAGTGGCGAGCAGTACTTC
D gene: -
V gene: TRBV5-4
J gene: TRBJ2-7
clone size: -

CDR3 protein: CASSLDTSSNYGYTF
CDR3 DNA: TGCGCCAGCAGCTTGGACACCTCCTCTAACTATGGCTACACCTTC
D gene: -
V gene: TRBV5-1
J gene: TRBJ1-2
clone size: -

CDR3 protein: CASSQKTGLAMFTDTQYF
CDR3 DNA: TGTGCCAGCAGCCAAAAAACGGGACTAGCGATGTTCACAGATACGCAGTATTTT
D gene: TRBD2
V gene: TRBV13
J gene: TRBJ2-3
clone size: -

CDR3 protein: CASSPGGAYEQYF
CDR3 DNA: TGTGCCAGCAGCCCCGGGGGGGCCTACGAGCAGTACTTC
D gene: TRBD2
V gene: TRBV11-3
J gene: TRBJ2-7
clone size: -

CDR3 protein: CASSFSGGEKLFF
CDR3 DNA: TGTGCCAGCAGTTTTTCGGGTGGCGAAAAACTGTTTTTT
D gene: -
V gene: TRBV12-3/TRBV12-4
J gene: TRBJ1-4
clone size: -

CDR3 protein: CASSVGERDTQYF
CDR3 DNA: TGTGCCAGCAGCGTAGGGGAGAGGGATACGCAGTATTTT
D gene: -
V gene: TRBV9
J gene: TRBJ2-3
clone size: once

CDR3 protein: CASSIGGMWNEQFF
CDR3 DNA: TGTGCCAGTAGTATTGGCGGGATGTGGAATGAGCAGTTCTTC
D gene: -
V gene: TRBV19
J gene: TRBJ2-1
clone size: -

CDR3 protein: CASSFQGLAGDLDTGELFF
CDR3 DNA: TGCGCCAGCAGCTTCCAAGGACTAGCGGGAGATTTGGACACCGGGGAGCTGTTTTTT
D gene: TRBD2
V gene: TRBV5-1
J gene: TRBJ2-2
clone size: -

CDR3 protein: CASSAQIQGAQFYEQYF
CDR3 DNA: TGTGCCAGTAGTGCTCAAATACAGGGGGCTCAATTCTACGAGCAGTACTTC
D gene: TRBD1
V gene: TRBV19
J gene: TRBJ2-7
clone size: -

CDR3 protein: CASSLTGSYEQYF
CDR3 DNA: TGTGCCAGCAGCCTGACAGGCTCCTACGAGCAGTACTTC
D gene: -
V gene: TRBV25-1
J gene: TRBJ2-7
clone size: -

CDR3 protein: CASSETGYEQYF
CDR3 DNA: TGTGCCAGCAGTGAGACGGGCTACGAGCAGTACTTC
D gene: -
V gene: TRBV6-1
J gene: TRBJ2-7
clone size: -

CDR3 protein: CARSARDRAGANVLTF
CDR3 DNA: TGTGCCAGAAGCGCCCGGGACAGGGCTGGGGCCAACGTCCTGACTTTC
D gene: TRBD1
V gene: TRBV5-3
J gene: TRBJ2-6
clone size: -

CDR3 protein: CASSPGLAGSGQETQYF
CDR3 DNA: TGTGCCAGCAGCCCTGGACTAGCGGGGTCGGGACAAGAGACCCAGTACTTC
D gene: TRBD2
V gene: TRBV13
J gene: TRBJ2-5
clone size: -

CDR3 protein: CASSLRQGGIGETQYF
CDR3 DNA: TGTGCCAGCAGCCTCCGACAGGGGGGTATAGGAGAGACCCAGTACTTC
D gene: TRBD1
V gene: TRBV7-9
J gene: TRBJ2-5
clone size: -

CDR3 protein: CASSERAGGYSEQFF
CDR3 DNA: TGTGCCAGCAGCGAAAGAGCGGGGGGGTATTCAGAGCAGTTCTTC
D gene: TRBD2
V gene: TRBV11-2
J gene: TRBJ2-1
clone size: -

CDR3 protein: CASSEATGGGLDTEAFF
CDR3 DNA: TGTGCCAGCAGTGAGGCTACAGGGGGAGGCCTTGACACTGAAGCTTTCTTT
D gene: TRBD1
V gene: TRBV6-1
J gene: TRBJ1-1
clone size: few

CDR3 protein: CASSLVAEVYGYTF
CDR3 DNA: TGCGCCAGCAGCTTGGTTGCGGAAGTTTATGGCTACACCTTC
D gene: -
V gene: TRBV5-1
J gene: TRBJ1-2
clone size: few

CDR3 protein: CAWETGSYEQYF
CDR3 DNA: TGTGCCTGGGAGACAGGGAGCTACGAGCAGTACTTC
D gene: TRBD1
V gene: TRBV30
J gene: TRBJ2-7
clone size: -

CDR3 protein: CASSSTSSGNTIYF
CDR3 DNA: TGCGCCAGCAGCTCGACAAGCTCTGGAAACACCATATATTTT
D gene: -
V gene: TRBV5-1
J gene: TRBJ1-3
clone size: few

CDR3 protein: CASTGTTLYEQYF
CDR3 DNA: TGTGCCAGCACTGGGACAACCCTCTACGAGCAGTACTTC
D gene: -
V gene: TRBV2
J gene: TRBJ2-7
clone size: once

CDR3 protein: CASSDRVRAKEQYF
CDR3 DNA: TGTGCCAGCAGTGACAGGGTCCGAGCAAAGGAGCAGTACTTC
D gene: -
V gene: TRBV2
J gene: TRBJ2-7
clone size: once

CDR3 protein: CATLSNTGELFF
CDR3 DNA: TGTGCCACCCTCTCGAACACCGGGGAGCTGTTTTTT
D gene: -
V gene: TRBV2
J gene: TRBJ2-2
clone size: few

CDR3 protein: CASSQDRGLAATDTQYF
CDR3 DNA: TGTGCCAGCAGCCAAGATCGCGGACTAGCGGCCACAGATACGCAGTATTTT
D gene: TRBD2
V gene: TRBV3-1/TRBV3-2
J gene: TRBJ2-3
clone size: -

CDR3 protein: CASRVSGDNSPLHF
CDR3 DNA: TGTGCCAGCAGAGTGTCAGGGGATAATTCACCCCTCCACTTT
D gene: -
V gene: TRBV6-4
J gene: TRBJ1-6
clone size: few

CDR3 protein: CASSLRTGASPLHF
CDR3 DNA: TGTGCCAGCAGCCTCCGGACAGGGGCCAGCCCCCTCCACTTT
D gene: TRBD1
V gene: TRBV3-1/TRBV3-2
J gene: TRBJ1-6
clone size: -

CDR3 protein: CASSFTGPTGELFF
CDR3 DNA: TGTGCCAGCAGCTTCACAGGGCCAACCGGGGAGCTGTTTTTT
D gene: -
V gene: TRBV7-2
J gene: TRBJ2-2
clone size: -

CDR3 protein: CASSRVPTGAETQYF
CDR3 DNA: TGTGCCAGCAGTCGTGTACCGACAGGCGCTGAGACCCAGTACTTC
D gene: -
V gene: TRBV6-2/TRBV6-3
J gene: TRBJ2-5
clone size: -

CDR3 protein: CASSSRGRMGEKLFF
CDR3 DNA: TGTGCCAGCAGTTCCAGGGGGCGAATGGGTGAAAAACTGTTTTTT
D gene: TRBD1
V gene: TRBV28
J gene: TRBJ1-4
clone size: -

CDR3 protein: CASSPLYGSTDTQYF
CDR3 DNA: TGTGCCAGCAGTCCCTTATACGGTAGTACAGATACGCAGTATTTT
D gene: -
V gene: TRBV28
J gene: TRBJ2-3
clone size: -

CDR3 protein: CASSQETGEDGYTF
CDR3 DNA: TGCGCCAGCAGCCAAGAGACAGGGGAGGATGGCTACACCTTC
D gene: TRBD1
V gene: TRBV4-1
J gene: TRBJ1-2
clone size: -

CDR3 protein: CASSFSSGSDQPQHF
CDR3 DNA: TGCGCCAGCAGCTTCTCTTCCGGGTCGGATCAGCCCCAGCATTTT
D gene: -
V gene: TRBV5-1
J gene: TRBJ1-5
clone size: -

CDR3 protein: CASTPGGTMTYTF
CDR3 DNA: TGTGCCAGCACCCCAGGGGGGACAATGACCTACACCTTC
D gene: TRBD1
V gene: TRBV28
J gene: TRBJ1-2
clone size: -

CDR3 protein: CASSTGQGEAFF
CDR3 DNA: TGTGCCAGCTCAACAGGACAAGGTGAAGCTTTCTTT
D gene: -
V gene: TRBV18
J gene: TRBJ1-1
clone size: -

CDR3 protein: CASSARTSGKSNTQYF
CDR3 DNA: TGTGCCAGCAGCGCTCGGACTAGCGGGAAGTCAAATACGCAGTATTTT
D gene: TRBD2
V gene: TRBV9
J gene: TRBJ2-3
clone size: -

CDR3 protein: CAWSVQGVGSPLHF
CDR3 DNA: TGTGCCTGGAGTGTACAGGGGGTCGGTTCACCCCTCCACTTT
D gene: TRBD1
V gene: TRBV30
J gene: TRBJ1-6
clone size: -

CDR3 protein: CASSLESGGYSEQYF
CDR3 DNA: TGCGCCAGCAGCTTGGAGTCGGGGGGCTATAGCGAGCAGTACTTC
D gene: -
V gene: TRBV5-1
J gene: TRBJ2-7
clone size: -